This TCR beta chain was retrieved from a study of memory CD4+ T cells and cytomegalovirus serostatus. Trimming took 7 bases from V and 5 from J; bases not matched to a gene: 9. CDR3 length: 14 residues. Germline CDR1 and CDR2: SQVTM and ANQGSEA. Single viable CD3+CD4+CD8-CD45RO+ cells were sorted as the memory CD4+ T cells. The repertoire was sequenced with immunoSEQ multiplex PCR; TCRdb's copy has only in-frame clones and lacks some. Among approximately 50,000 clones, about 73% were seen once, and the ten largest hold 0.67%. The sample comprised memory CD4+ T cells from blood. The rearrangement uses TRBV29-1 and TRBJ2-1; 9 nucleotides match TRBD1. The clonotype was recovered from an adult in good health and CMV-seronegative. CDR3 residues: CSARTGTGNNEQFF. The CDR3 nucleotides are TGCAGCGCCAGGACCGGGACAGGGAACAATGAGCAGTTCTTC.